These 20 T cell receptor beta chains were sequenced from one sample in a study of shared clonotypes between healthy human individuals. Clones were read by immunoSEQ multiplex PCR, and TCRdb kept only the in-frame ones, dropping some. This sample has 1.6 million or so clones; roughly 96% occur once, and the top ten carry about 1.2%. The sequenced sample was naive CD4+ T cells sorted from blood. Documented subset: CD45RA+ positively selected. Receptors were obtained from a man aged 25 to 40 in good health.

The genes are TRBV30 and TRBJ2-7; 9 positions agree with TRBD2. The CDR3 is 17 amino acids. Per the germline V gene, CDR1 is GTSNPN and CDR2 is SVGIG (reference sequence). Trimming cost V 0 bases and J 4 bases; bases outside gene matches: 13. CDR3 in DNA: TGTGCCTGGAGTGTTAGTCGATCTAGCGGGACTGGTTACGAGCAGTACTTC. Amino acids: CAWSVSRSSGTGYEQYF.

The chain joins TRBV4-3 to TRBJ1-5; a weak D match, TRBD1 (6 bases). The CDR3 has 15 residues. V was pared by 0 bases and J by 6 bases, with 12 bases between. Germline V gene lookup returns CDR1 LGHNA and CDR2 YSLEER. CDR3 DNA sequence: TGCGCCAGCAGCCAAGATGCCCAGGGGATTCAGCCCCAGCATTTT. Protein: CASSQDAQGIQPQHF.

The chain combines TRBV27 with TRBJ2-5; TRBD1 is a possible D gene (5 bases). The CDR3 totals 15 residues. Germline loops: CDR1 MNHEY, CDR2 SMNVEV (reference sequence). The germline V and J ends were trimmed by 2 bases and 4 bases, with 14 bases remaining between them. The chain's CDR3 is CASSLIMGLRETQYF. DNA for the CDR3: TGTGCCAGCAGTTTAATTATGGGGCTTCGAGAGACCCAGTACTTC.

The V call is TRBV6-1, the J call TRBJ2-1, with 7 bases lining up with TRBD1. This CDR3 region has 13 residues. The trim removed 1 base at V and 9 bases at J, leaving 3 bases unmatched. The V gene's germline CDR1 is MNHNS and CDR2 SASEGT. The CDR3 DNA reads TGTGCCAGCAGTGAAGGGACAGGAGGTGAGCAGTTCTTC. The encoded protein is CASSEGTGGEQFF.

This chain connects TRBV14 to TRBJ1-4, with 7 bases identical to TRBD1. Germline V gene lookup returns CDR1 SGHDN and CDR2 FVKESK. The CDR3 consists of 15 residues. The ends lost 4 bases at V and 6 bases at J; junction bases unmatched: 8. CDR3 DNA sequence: TGTGCCAGCAGCCCCATAGGTACAGGGGATGAAAAACTGTTTTTT. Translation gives CASSPIGTGDEKLFF.

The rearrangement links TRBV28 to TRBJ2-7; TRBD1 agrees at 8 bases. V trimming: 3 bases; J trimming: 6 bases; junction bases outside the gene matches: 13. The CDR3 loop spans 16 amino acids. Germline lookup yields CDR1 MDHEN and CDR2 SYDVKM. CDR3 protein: CASSLTGQVEVGEQYF. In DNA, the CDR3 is TGTGCCAGCAGTTTGACGGGACAGGTAGAAGTTGGCGAGCAGTACTTC.

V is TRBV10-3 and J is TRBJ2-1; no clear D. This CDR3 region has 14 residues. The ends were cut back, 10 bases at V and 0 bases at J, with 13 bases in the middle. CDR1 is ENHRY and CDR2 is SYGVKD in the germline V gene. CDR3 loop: CATTQGTSYNEQFF. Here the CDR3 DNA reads TGTGCCACCACCCAAGGCACCTCCTACAATGAGCAGTTCTTC.

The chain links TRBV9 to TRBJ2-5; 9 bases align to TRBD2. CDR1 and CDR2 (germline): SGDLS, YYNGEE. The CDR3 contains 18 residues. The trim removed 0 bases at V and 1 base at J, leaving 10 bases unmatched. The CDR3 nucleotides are TGTGCCAGCAGCGTAGCGCTAGCGGGAACCGAGGGCCAAGAGACCCAGTACTTC. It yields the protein CASSVALAGTEGQETQYF.

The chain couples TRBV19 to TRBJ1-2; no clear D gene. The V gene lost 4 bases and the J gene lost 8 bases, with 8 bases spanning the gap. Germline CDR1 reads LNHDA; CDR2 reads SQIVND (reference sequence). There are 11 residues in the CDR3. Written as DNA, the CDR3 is TGTGCCAGTAGTAGAGGCGGGGGCTACACCTTC. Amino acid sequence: CASSRGGGYTF.

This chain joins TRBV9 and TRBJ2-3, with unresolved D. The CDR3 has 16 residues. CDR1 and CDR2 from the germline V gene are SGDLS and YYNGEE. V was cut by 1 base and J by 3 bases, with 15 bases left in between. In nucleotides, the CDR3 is TGTGCCAGCAGCGTAAAATTCCAGAGCCCGACAGATACGCAGTATTTT. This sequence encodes CASSVKFQSPTDTQYF.

CDR3 DNA: TGTGCCAGCAGCTCAACCCGGTGGAACACTGAAGCTTTCTTT. Translation: CASSSTRWNTEAFF. The V gene is TRBV5-5, the J gene TRBJ1-1, with D uncertain. Between the trimmed V and J ends, which lost 3 bases and 1 base, there was a span of 10 bases. The germline V gene has CDR1 SGHKS and CDR2 YYEKEE (reference sequence). The CDR3 sequence is 14 residues long.

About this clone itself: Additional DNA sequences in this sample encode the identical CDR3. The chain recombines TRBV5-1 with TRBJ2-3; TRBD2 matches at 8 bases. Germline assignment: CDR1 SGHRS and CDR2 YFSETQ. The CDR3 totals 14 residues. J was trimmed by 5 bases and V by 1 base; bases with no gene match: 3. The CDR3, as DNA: TGCGCCAGCAGCTTGAGGCTAGCGGGAGATACGCAGTATTTT. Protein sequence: CASSLRLAGDTQYF.

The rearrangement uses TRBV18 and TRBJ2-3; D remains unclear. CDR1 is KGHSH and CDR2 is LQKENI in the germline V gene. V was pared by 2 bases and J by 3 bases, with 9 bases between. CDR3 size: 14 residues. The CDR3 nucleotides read TGTGCCAGCTCACCAAAGGTTTGGACAGATACGCAGTATTTT. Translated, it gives CASSPKVWTDTQYF.

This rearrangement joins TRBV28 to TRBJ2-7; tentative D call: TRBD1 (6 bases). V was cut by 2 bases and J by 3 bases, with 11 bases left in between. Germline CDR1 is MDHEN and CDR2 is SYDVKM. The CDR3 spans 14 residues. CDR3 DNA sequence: TGTGCCAGCAGTTTAAGAGGGACAAACTACGAGCAGTACTTC. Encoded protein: CASSLRGTNYEQYF.

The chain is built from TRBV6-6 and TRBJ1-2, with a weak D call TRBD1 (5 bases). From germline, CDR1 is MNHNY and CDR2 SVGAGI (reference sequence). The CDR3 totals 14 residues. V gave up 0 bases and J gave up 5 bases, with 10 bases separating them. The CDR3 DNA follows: TGTGCCAGCAGTTACTCGGGGGAACGTTATGGCTACACCTTC. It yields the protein CASSYSGERYGYTF.

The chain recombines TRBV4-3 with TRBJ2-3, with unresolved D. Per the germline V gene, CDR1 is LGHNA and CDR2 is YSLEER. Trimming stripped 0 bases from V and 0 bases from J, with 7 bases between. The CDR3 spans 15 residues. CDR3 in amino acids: CASSQEGKSTDTQYF. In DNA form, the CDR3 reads TGCGCCAGCAGCCAAGAAGGGAAAAGCACAGATACGCAGTATTTT.

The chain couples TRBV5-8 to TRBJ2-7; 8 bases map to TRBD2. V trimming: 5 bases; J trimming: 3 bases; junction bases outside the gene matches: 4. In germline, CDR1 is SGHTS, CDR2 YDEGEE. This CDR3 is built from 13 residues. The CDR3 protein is CASSSGTSYEQYF. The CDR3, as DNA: TGTGCCAGCAGTTCCGGGACTAGCTACGAGCAGTACTTC.

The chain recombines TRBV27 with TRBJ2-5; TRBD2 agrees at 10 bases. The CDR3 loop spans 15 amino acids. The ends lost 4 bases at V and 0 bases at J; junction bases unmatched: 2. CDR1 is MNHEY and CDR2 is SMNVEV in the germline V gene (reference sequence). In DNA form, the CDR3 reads TGTGCCAGCAGTTGGACTAGCGGAAACCAAGAGACCCAGTACTTC. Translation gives CASSWTSGNQETQYF.

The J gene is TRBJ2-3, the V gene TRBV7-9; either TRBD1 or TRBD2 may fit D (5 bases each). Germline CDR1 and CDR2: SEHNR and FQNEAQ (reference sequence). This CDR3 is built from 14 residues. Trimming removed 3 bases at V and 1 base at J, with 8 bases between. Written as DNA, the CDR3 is TGTGCCAGCAGCTTGAGGGACCGCACAGATACGCAGTATTTT. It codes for CASSLRDRTDTQYF.

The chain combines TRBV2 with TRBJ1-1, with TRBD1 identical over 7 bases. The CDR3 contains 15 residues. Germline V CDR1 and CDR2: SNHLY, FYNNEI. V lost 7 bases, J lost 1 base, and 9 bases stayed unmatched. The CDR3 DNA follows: TGTGCCAGCAATTCGGTAGGGGGCTGGAACACTGAAGCTTTCTTT. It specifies CASNSVGGWNTEAFF.